What follows are 25 T cell receptor beta chains derived from one specimen sequenced in a study of blood T cells in healthy people across ages. For the second PCR, which ran for about 7 to 11 cycles, a sample-barcoded 5' primer and a J-beta primer mix were used. TCRdb used MiXCR to reprocess the 5' RACE reads, holding one entry per CDR3 protein. In the table there are over 1,500,000 distinct CDR3 sequences, approximately 50% of which are singletons. Sequenced material: blood. These receptors were taken from a woman aged 35 to 49 in good health.

This rearrangement joins TRBV5-1 to TRBJ2-7; maybe TRBD1 (6 bases). Germline assignment: CDR1 SGHRS and CDR2 YFSETQ. CDR3 length equals 14 residues. V was clipped by 0 bases and J by 3 bases, with 10 bases between them. The CDR3 DNA reads TGCGCCAGCAGCTTGGAACAGGGAGTCTACGAGCAGTACTTC. Translated: CASSLEQGVYEQYF.

This chain links TRBV9 with TRBJ1-1, with 8 bases fitting TRBD1. J was trimmed by 6 bases and V by 4 bases; bases with no gene match: 5. Germline V lookup: CDR1 SGDLS, CDR2 YYNGEE. CDR3 size: 13 residues. The DNA of the CDR3 is TGTGCCAGCAGCCCCAGGACAGGGCCTGAAGCTTTCTTT. This translates into CASSPRTGPEAFF.

This clonotype was counted a few times. The chain carries TRBV13 and TRBJ2-1; 11 nucleotides align to TRBD2. The V segment lost 0 bases and the J segment 7 bases; nucleotides outside the gene matches: 5. Germline V gives CDR1 PRHDT, CDR2 FYEKMQ (reference sequence). The CDR3 sequence is 16 residues long. CDR3 nucleotides: TGTGCCAGCAGCTTAGGGGTAGCGGGGGGGCGAAATGAGCAGTTCTTC. It yields the protein CASSLGVAGGRNEQFF.

The J gene is TRBJ1-5, the V gene TRBV6-2 or TRBV6-3; 7 nucleotides align to TRBD1. The germline gives CDR1 MNHEY, CDR2 SVGEGT. With 6 bases clipped from V and 7 bases from J, the junction kept 12 bases outside the gene matches. This CDR3 contains 15 residues. This CDR3 is CASSVTGTAGQPQHF. The CDR3 region has the DNA TGTGCCAGCAGCGTAACCGGGACAGCGGGGCAGCCCCAGCATTTT.

In its sample, this clonotype was seen a few times. This chain connects TRBV7-2 to TRBJ1-2, with unresolved D. Germline V CDR1 and CDR2: SGHTA, FQGNSA. The V gene lost 4 bases and the J gene lost 8 bases, with 11 bases spanning the gap. CDR3 length equals 12 residues. Here the CDR3 reads CASSWKTQGYTF. The CDR3 DNA follows: TGTGCCAGCAGCTGGAAGACTCAAGGCTACACCTTC. Full variable domain (outside the CDR3, taken from reference TRBV7-2 and TRBJ1-2): GAGVSQSPSNKVTEKGKDVELRCDPISGHTALYWYRQSLGQGLEFLIYFQGNSAPDKSGLPSDRFSAERTGGSVSTLTIQRTQQEDSAVYLCASSWKTQGYTFGSGTRLTVV.

V is TRBV28 and J is TRBJ2-1; TRBD1 matches at 9 bases. From germline, CDR1 is MDHEN and CDR2 SYDVKM. With V trimmed by 5 bases and J by 5 bases, 16 bases remained unmatched. The CDR3 consists of 18 residues. Here the CDR3 DNA reads TGTGCCAGCAGTCGAGCAAAAAGGGACAGGGTAGAAGACAATGAGCAGTTCTTC. Its translation: CASSRAKRDRVEDNEQFF.

This clonotype was observed a few times. V gene TRBV5-1 combines with J gene TRBJ2-1; 7 nucleotides align to TRBD1. The CDR3 is 16 amino acids. The trim removed 0 bases at V and 0 bases at J, leaving 3 bases unmatched. Per germline, CDR1 SGHRS and CDR2 YFSETQ. The chain's CDR3 is CASSLVGQRSYNEQFF. In nucleotides, the CDR3 is TGCGCCAGCAGCTTGGTGGGACAGCGCTCCTACAATGAGCAGTTCTTC.

This clonotype was seen a single time. The chain carries TRBV2 and TRBJ1-5; D may be TRBD1 (6 bases). In germline, CDR1 is SNHLY, CDR2 FYNNEI. V shed 6 bases and J shed 4 bases, with 16 bases lying between them. The CDR3 runs to 15 residues. The CDR3 nucleotides read TGTGCCAGCAGAGATACAGGGAGTAGGAATCAGCCCCAGCATTTT. Translating it yields CASRDTGSRNQPQHF.

This chain joins TRBV7-2 and TRBJ2-7, with 8 bases matching TRBD2. The CDR3 spans 18 residues. From germline, CDR1 is SGHTA and CDR2 FQGNSA. With 5 bases clipped from V and 7 bases from J, the junction kept 22 bases outside the gene matches. The CDR3 protein is CASSLPGGAGGYYNEQYF. DNA of the CDR3: TGTGCCAGCAGCCTACCCGGGGGGGCGGGGGGATACTACAATGAGCAGTACTTC.

This clonotype was recorded a few times. J is TRBJ1-1 and V is TRBV24-1; weak D call: TRBD1 (6 bases). Trimming pared 4 bases from V and 6 bases from J, leaving 8 bases between. Germline lookup yields CDR1 KGHDR and CDR2 SFDVKD. This CDR3 contains 12 residues. CDR3 amino acids: CATSEQGSEAFF. Written as DNA, the CDR3 is TGTGCCACCAGTGAACAGGGCTCTGAAGCTTTCTTT.

Of note for this clonotype: Possible read error: a much larger clone is one base away. V is TRBV24-1 and J is TRBJ2-3; possibly TRBD1 or TRBD2 for D (6 bases each). The CDR3 extends over 15 amino acids. Germline CDR1 is KGHDR and CDR2 is SFDVKD. The DNA for the CDR3 is TGTGCCACCGGTGACCCGGGGGCCAGCACAGATACGCAGTATTTT. Amino acids: CATGDPGASTDTQYF.

This chain links TRBV15 with TRBJ1-6; D perhaps matches TRBD1 (6 bases). CDR1 and CDR2 (germline): LNHNV, YYDKDF (reference sequence). The V end lost 3 bases, the J end lost 7 bases, and 13 bases lay between the germline ends. This CDR3 region has 15 residues. Here the CDR3 reads CATSSPGEVNSPLHF. The CDR3 DNA reads as TGTGCCACCAGCAGCCCAGGGGAGGTAAATTCACCCCTCCACTTT.

This clonotype was found a few times. This chain joins TRBV7-2 and TRBJ1-2; D uncertain. CDR3 length: 16 residues. With 5 bases removed from V and 4 bases from J, the gap between germline ends came to 20 bases. The germline V gene has CDR1 SGHTA and CDR2 FQGNSA. CDR3 DNA sequence: TGTGCCAGCAGCCCCGTGAGGTCTATTCGGGTCTATGGCTACACCTTC. It codes for CASSPVRSIRVYGYTF.

This clonotype occurred once. The chain recombines TRBV7-8 with TRBJ1-2, with 9 bases fitting TRBD1. CDR1 and CDR2 (germline): SGHVS, FQNEAQ. The CDR3 length is 15 residues. After removal of 1 base from V and 8 bases from J, the junction contained 8 bases not matched to a gene. CDR3 loop: CASSLGPAGTGGYTF. DNA for the CDR3: TGTGCCAGCAGCTTAGGGCCCGCCGGGACAGGGGGCTACACCTTC.

The chain joins TRBV6-2 or TRBV6-3 to TRBJ2-7; D is possibly TRBD2 (5 bases). V was clipped by 6 bases and J by 4 bases, with 16 bases between them. In germline, CDR1 is MNHEY, CDR2 SVGEGT. The CDR3 has 14 residues. CDR3 amino acids: CASRLAGIPYEQYF. DNA for the CDR3: TGTGCCAGCAGACTCGCCGGGATCCCATACGAGCAGTACTTC.

The gene calls are TRBV20-1 and TRBJ1-6; D is uncertain. Trimming shortened V by 7 bases and J by 10 bases, and 23 bases separated the two germline ends. Germline V gene data show CDR1 as DFQATT and CDR2 as SNEGSKA (reference sequence). The CDR3 sequence is 15 residues long. The CDR3 bases are TGCAGTGTCAGTCCGGGGAACGAGAGGTGGTCACCCCTCCACTTT. Protein product: CSVSPGNERWSPLHF.

The gene calls are TRBV6-6 and TRBJ1-5, with D perhaps TRBD1 (5 bases). Germline V gives CDR1 MNHNY, CDR2 SVGAGI (reference sequence). CDR3 length: 14 amino acids. Trimming stripped 6 bases from V and 6 bases from J, with 15 bases between. The CDR3 DNA reads TGTGCCAGCAGAACGGGGCAGGGAAGTCAGCCCCAGCATTTT. It specifies CASRTGQGSQPQHF.

The chain couples TRBV5-6 to TRBJ2-6, with 8 bases matching TRBD1. The V segment lost 2 bases and the J segment 4 bases; nucleotides outside the gene matches: 8. CDR1 is SGHDT and CDR2 is YYEEEE in the germline V gene. This CDR3 comprises 17 residues. The CDR3 protein is CASSFLTQGAGANVLTF. For the CDR3, the DNA is TGTGCCAGCAGCTTCCTGACGCAGGGGGCAGGGGCCAACGTCCTGACTTTC. Filled out from reference TRBV5-6 and TRBJ2-6, the complete variable domain reads DAGVTQSPTHLIKTRGQQVTLRCSPKSGHDTVSWYQQALGQGPQFIFQYYEEEERQRGNFPDRFSGHQFPNYSSELNVNALLLGDSALYLCASSFLTQGAGANVLTFGAGSRLTVL.

The V and J genes are TRBV12-3 or TRBV12-4 and TRBJ2-3; no clear D. V gave up 9 bases and J gave up 2 bases, with 18 bases separating them. The CDR3 has 15 amino acids. The chain's CDR3 is CASTTRRGFTDTQYF. The CDR3 region has the DNA TGTGCCAGTACCACCCGCAGAGGCTTCACAGATACGCAGTATTTT.

In this sample, this clonotype turned up once. The chain employs TRBV5-4 and TRBJ2-7, with D possibly matching TRBD1 (5 bases). This CDR3 is built from 16 residues. Trimming took off 4 bases at V and 0 bases at J, with 17 bases between the two ends. Germline V gene lookup returns CDR1 SGHNT and CDR2 YYREEE (reference sequence). DNA of the CDR3: TGTGCCAGCAGCCCCCAACCGGACACGAGCTCCTACGAGCAGTACTTC. Its protein product is CASSPQPDTSSYEQYF.

V and J are TRBV20-1 and TRBJ2-3; the match to TRBD2 covers 7 bases. J gave up 8 bases and V 0 bases, and 11 bases lay outside the gene matches. The germline V gene has CDR1 DFQATT and CDR2 SNEGSKA (reference sequence). CDR3 length: 15 amino acids. The CDR3 loop reads CSARDRTGGPGTQYF. The CDR3 nucleotides read TGCAGTGCTAGAGATAGAACGGGGGGACCGGGTACGCAGTATTTT.

Only a few counts were recorded for this clonotype. This chain uses TRBV5-1 with TRBJ2-4; D perhaps matches TRBD1 (6 bases). The CDR3 consists of 16 residues. Germline V CDR1 and CDR2: SGHRS, YFSETQ. The germline V and J ends were trimmed by 0 bases and 9 bases, with 19 bases remaining between them. The CDR3 nucleotides are TGCGCCAGCAGCTTGGCCGGGGCAGGGGACGCGGCCATTCAGTACTTC. Translation: CASSLAGAGDAAIQYF.

This clonotype appeared a few times. This chain joins TRBV5-1 and TRBJ2-1; 8 bases map to TRBD2. The CDR3 has 15 residues. CDR1 SGHRS and CDR2 YFSETQ come from the germline V gene. V dropped 0 bases and J dropped 6; count of bases not matched to a gene: 5. CDR3 residues: CASSLDAGGLNEQFF. The CDR3 nucleotides are TGCGCCAGCAGCTTGGATGCGGGGGGCCTCAATGAGCAGTTCTTC.

The V and J genes are TRBV5-1 and TRBJ2-7, with 7 nucleotides matching TRBD1. The CDR3 has 15 residues. Germline V lookup: CDR1 SGHRS, CDR2 YFSETQ. Trimming cost V 2 bases and J 2 bases; bases outside gene matches: 7. CDR3 amino acids: CASSFTGVITYEQYF. CDR3 DNA sequence: TGCGCCAGCAGCTTTACAGGGGTAATCACCTACGAGCAGTACTTC.

This clonotype was observed a few times. V usage is TRBV4-3 and J usage is TRBJ2-1; D is possibly TRBD2 (6 bases). Trimming took off 4 bases at V and 7 bases at J, with 11 bases between the two ends. The germline CDR1 and CDR2 sequences are LGHNA and YSLEER. The CDR3 contains 13 residues. The CDR3 DNA reads as TGCGCCAGCAGCCCCCTTAGCGGAAATGAGCAGTTCTTC. It yields the protein CASSPLSGNEQFF.